This entry is about one TCR beta chain. There are a few counts of this clone. The clone's antigen remains unknown. Base-call qualities are not available, and no considerably larger clone is one nucleotide away. This entry belongs to a study of shared clonotypes between healthy human individuals (TCRdb year 2020). Regarding the study in general: The cohort included three men and a couple of women between 18 and 49 years of age. Leukapheresis yielded between about 0.85 and 10 billion PBMCs per donor. Libraries were prepared and TCR repertoires were sequenced by different laboratories using diverse techniques, in order to increase sequencing depth and limit assay-specific biases. For each donor, CD4 naive and CD4 memory were each given three plates, CD8 naive was given two plates, and CD8 memory was given one plate. To estimate repertoire size and how much clonotypes are shared between individuals, the study performed deep sequencing of blood TCR repertoires from about five healthy adults. Broad study findings and their caveats: Only blood was sampled, and tissue TCR repertoires likely differ from those in blood. Larger estimated clonotype richness was generally found for naive subsets than for memory subsets. Sharing across a few donors was observed for approximately 5% of naive CD4, under 4% of naive CD8, 2% to 2.5% of memory CD4, and around 0.4% of memory CD8 clonotypes. The genetic and exposure-history diversity represented was limited by the small number of donors. Pairwise subsampling indicated that sequencing depth was expected to affect the degree of clonotype sharing among donors. Higher generation probabilities were observed for clonotypes shared by all four sorted-subset donors than for non-shared clonotypes. Incomplete sequencing was indicated by rarefaction of sorted-subset datasets, despite the large sequencing depth.

CDR1 and CDR2 are drawn from the germline V gene: SGHTA, FQGNSA. The CDR3 contains 17 residues, cysteine and phenylalanine counted. The kept DNA is CDR3 alone, 51 bases in frame from the first base. A distance of 19 bases separates the germline ends of V and J, which lose 2 bases and 4 bases respectively. TCR CDR3 regions were amplified from genomic DNA by multiplex PCR using the deep immunoSEQ assay. Extracted genomic DNA from each cell subset was distributed evenly across all wells of several immunoSEQ 96-well plates, and each plate was treated as a replicate. For sorted subsets, approximately 210 ng of genomic DNA, equivalent to some 30,000 T cell genomes, went into each replicate PCR. The purified libraries were quantified using a Qubit 3.0 fluorometer, sized with a Bioanalyzer 2100, and then quantified again using the KAPA Library Quantification kit. Every immunoSEQ 96-well plate was sequenced on a separate single-read 150-cycle Illumina NextSeq 550 flow cell. In the paper's pipeline: The immunoSEQ output contained only junctional sequences without quality scores, so filtering could not match that applied to full-length reads. To assign V/J genes and CDR3, sequences were annotated against IMGT germline references using PyIR, a Python wrapper for IgBLAST v1.9. Reads were removed for weak V/J assignments (E-value above 1e-6), missing CDR3, stop codons, out-of-frame junctions, or ambiguous translated residues. V3J clonotypes were defined by identical inferred V gene, J gene, and CDR3 amino acid sequence. Percentage overlap between repertoires was computed as shared unique clonotypes divided by the size of the smaller repertoire. Three approaches were used to assess repertoire richness: RTK rarefaction, the Chao1 estimator, and Recon v2.1 estimates of unobserved clonotypes. Generation probabilities were computed with OLGA for all TCRbeta clonotypes obtained by the gDNA method from a few donors. TCRdb stores this immuneACCESS table with in-frame sequences only. Part of the clones is absent; in the studies checked, under half of the shortfall reflects unresolved V genes, and no reason is known for the rest. The DNA gave D and trimming, while V, J and clone size come from that table. The sample contains a few million clones, around 95% of them found a single time. Of the sample, less than 0.15% is held by the ten largest clones.

The donors were healthy, HIV-negative adults with no recently reported acute infections or vaccinations. All donors were Caucasian adults living in Nashville, Tennessee, USA. CD4+ T cells were enriched through magnetic negative selection, after which naive cells were positively selected on CD45RA and the remaining negative fraction served as the memory subset. Blood was collected by leukapheresis, and PBMCs were isolated by Ficoll-Histopaque density gradient centrifugation and then cryopreserved in liquid nitrogen vapor phase. Analytical flow cytometry was used to check the purity and quantity of each magnetically sorted T cell population. Genomic DNA was isolated from every sorted fraction and measured by UV absorbance on a Nanodrop 2000c.

The clonotype originates from a man between 18 and 29 years old in good health. Sequenced material: naive CD4+ T cells sorted from blood. Per the publication, the cell subset or site label means: CD45RA+ positively selected. This chain is built from TRBV7-2 and TRBJ2-3; tentative D gene TRBD2, with 5 bases matching. The CDR3 reads as follows: CASSLMLLAPGADTQYF. The DNA sequence is given as TGTGCCAGCAGCTTAATGCTATTAGCGCCGGGCGCAGATACGCAGTATTTT.